The rows below give T cell receptor beta chains drawn from one sample of a study of vaccination and CD4 T cells after COVID-19. These receptors are not linked to any known antigen. Using its own MiXCR run on the PCR reads, TCRdb lists one record per CDR3 protein. The sample records approximately 13,000 distinct CDR3 sequences, roughly 26% being singletons. The sequencing here drew on CD4+ T cells from blood, cultured in vitro, taken before SARS-CoV-2 vaccination. The receptors were sampled from a human donor who received a COVID-19 vaccine. The CDR3 runs from the conserved cysteine through the conserved F or W. A D gene is named only where the DNA matches it firmly. Expanded clones get a size class; other rows say once, few or many, or leave the size out.

V: TRBV29-1
size: .
J: TRBJ2-7
D: TRBD2
DNA: TGCAGCGTCGCTACTAGCGGGGGGTCTTACGAGCAGTACTTC
CDR3: CSVATSGGSYEQYF

V: TRBV29-1
size: once
J: TRBJ1-1
D: .
DNA: TGCAGCGTTGAAACAGGCGGGAACACTGAAGCTTTCTTT
CDR3: CSVETGGNTEAFF

V: TRBV4-1
size: .
J: TRBJ1-1
D: TRBD1
DNA: TGCGCCAGCAGCCAACCGACAGGGCAAAACACTGAAGTTTTCTTT
CDR3: CASSQPTGQNTEVFF

V: TRBV6-1
size: few
J: TRBJ2-5
D: TRBD1
DNA: TGTGCCAGCAGTGGGACAGGCCAAGAGACCCAGTACTTC
CDR3: CASSGTGQETQYF

V: TRBV19
size: .
J: TRBJ1-3
D: .
DNA: TGTGCCAGTAGTGTACAGAGCTCTGGAAACACCATATATTTT
CDR3: CASSVQSSGNTIYF

V: TRBV6-4
size: few
J: TRBJ2-3
D: .
DNA: TGTGCCAGCAGTGATTTACCGGGGGCGCATACGCAGTATTTT
CDR3: CASSDLPGAHTQYF

V: TRBV6-1
size: .
J: TRBJ1-2
D: .
DNA: TGTGCCAGCCGTCGAGAACAGGAGCCTAACTATGGCTACACCTTC
CDR3: CASRREQEPNYGYTF

V: TRBV5-6
size: large
J: TRBJ2-7
D: .
DNA: TGTGCCAGCAGCTCAAACTACGAGCAGTACTTC
CDR3: CASSSNYEQYF

V: TRBV30
size: few
J: TRBJ1-1
D: TRBD1
DNA: TGTGCCTGGAAGAGGGGGCTGAACACTGAAGCTTTCTTT
CDR3: CAWKRGLNTEAFF

V: TRBV20-1
size: few
J: TRBJ1-6
D: .
DNA: TGCAGTGCTAGAGAACTCGGGCGGAGCTATAATTCACCCCTCCACTTT
CDR3: CSARELGRSYNSPLHF

V: TRBV6-1
size: .
J: TRBJ1-5
D: TRBD1
DNA: TGTGCCAGCAGGACAGGGAATCAGCCCCAGCATTTT
CDR3: CASRTGNQPQHF

V: TRBV10-3
size: once
J: TRBJ2-2
D: .
DNA: TGTGCCATCAGTGAGTCTCCCGGGCCCGGGGAGCTGTTTTTT
CDR3: CAISESPGPGELFF

V: TRBV6-5
size: .
J: TRBJ1-6
D: .
DNA: TGTGCCAGCAGTTACTCGAATCAATTGGGATCACCCCTCCACTTT
CDR3: CASSYSNQLGSPLHF

V: TRBV7-8
size: .
J: TRBJ2-3
D: .
DNA: TGTGCCAGCAACCTAGGGGGGGCGGGCAAAGATACGCAGTATTTT
CDR3: CASNLGGAGKDTQYF

V: TRBV19
size: .
J: TRBJ2-4
D: .
DNA: TGTGCCAGTAGACCGAGTCAGGGAATACTAGCCAAAAACATTCAGTACTTC
CDR3: CASRPSQGILAKNIQYF

V: TRBV2
size: large
J: TRBJ1-6
D: TRBD1
DNA: TGTGCCAGCAGTGGGGGACAGGGAAGGTGGGGACCCCTCCACTTT
CDR3: CASSGGQGRWGPLHF

V: TRBV30
size: .
J: TRBJ2-3
D: TRBD2
DNA: TGTGCCTGGAGTGCCTCGTCTAGCGGAGATACGCAGTATTTT
CDR3: CAWSASSSGDTQYF

V: TRBV5-4
size: .
J: TRBJ2-2
D: .
DNA: TGTGCCAGCAGCCCCGAGGACCGGTTCGGGGAGCTGTTTTTT
CDR3: CASSPEDRFGELFF

V: TRBV6-1
size: .
J: TRBJ2-5
D: TRBD2
DNA: TGTGCCAGCGCCCAACGACGGGGGGGGGGCGAGACCCAGTACTTC
CDR3: CASAQRRGGGETQYF

V: TRBV14
size: .
J: TRBJ1-2
D: TRBD1
DNA: TGTGCCAGCAGCCAAGACCTTACCGGGACAGCAGACTATGGCTACACCTTC
CDR3: CASSQDLTGTADYGYTF

V: TRBV6-1
size: few
J: TRBJ1-1
D: .
DNA: TGTGCCACCACCGGGGGTTTGACTGAAGCTTTCTTT
CDR3: CATTGGLTEAFF

V: TRBV25-1
size: .
J: TRBJ2-3
D: .
DNA: TGTGCCAGCAGCTTGTGGGCGGCTAGCGGCACAGATACGCAGTATTTT
CDR3: CASSLWAASGTDTQYF

V: TRBV12-3/TRBV12-4
size: few
J: TRBJ2-6
D: TRBD1
DNA: TGTGCCAGCAGTCGATTGACTGGGACAGGGATCCACTCTGGGGCCAACGTCCTGACTTTC
CDR3: CASSRLTGTGIHSGANVLTF

V: TRBV12-3/TRBV12-4
size: .
J: TRBJ2-5
D: .
DNA: TGTGCCAGCAGTTTAGCGCGATGGGAGACCCAGTACTTC
CDR3: CASSLARWETQYF